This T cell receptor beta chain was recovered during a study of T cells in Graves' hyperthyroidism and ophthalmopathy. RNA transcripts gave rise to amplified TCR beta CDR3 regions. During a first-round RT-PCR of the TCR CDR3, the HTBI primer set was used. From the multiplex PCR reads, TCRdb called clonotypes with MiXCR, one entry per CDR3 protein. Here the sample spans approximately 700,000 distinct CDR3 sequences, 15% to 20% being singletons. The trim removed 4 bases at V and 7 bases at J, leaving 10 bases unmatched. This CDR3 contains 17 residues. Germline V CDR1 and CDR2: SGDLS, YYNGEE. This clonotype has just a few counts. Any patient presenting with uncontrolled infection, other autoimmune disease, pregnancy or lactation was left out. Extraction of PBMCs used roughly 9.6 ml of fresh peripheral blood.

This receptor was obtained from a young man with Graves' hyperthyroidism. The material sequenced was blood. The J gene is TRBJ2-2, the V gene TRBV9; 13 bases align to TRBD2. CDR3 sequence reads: CASSSILAGGPGGELFF. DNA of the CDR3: TGTGCCAGCAGCTCAATACTAGCGGGAGGGCCCGGCGGGGAGCTGTTTTTT. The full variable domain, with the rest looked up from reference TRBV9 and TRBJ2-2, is DSGVTQTPKHLITATGQRVTLRCSPRSGDLSVYWYQQSLDQGLQFLIQYYNGEERAKGNILERFSAQQFPDLHSELNLSSLELGDSALYFCASSSILAGGPGGELFFGEGSRLTVL.